The sequence of this T cell receptor beta chain was determined in a study of blood T cell repertoires in COVID-19. At the level of the study: Sites in the United States, Italy and Spain provided acute and convalescent COVID-19 samples. Sources were T cells, B-cell-depleted T cells, or PBMCs; the material itself was cDNA or gDNA.

The authors' processing: Reference gene primer amplification in the assay estimated nucleated cell counts. TCRdb keeps only in-frame clones here, not all; method: immunoSEQ multiplex PCR. The DNA gave D and trimming, while V, J and clone size come from that table. The table has roughly 30,000 clones, roughly 90% seen once. CDR3 length equals 13 residues. Trimming removed 11 bases at V and 3 bases at J, with 17 bases between. The chain combines TRBV12-3 or TRBV12-4 with TRBJ2-7, with D perhaps TRBD1 (6 bases). The sequence came from a human donor in a cohort sampled during active COVID-19. The sample consisted of peripheral blood. The CDR3 region has the DNA TGTGCCGCGTCGGCGGACAGCTTCTACGAGCAGTACTTC. This codes for CAASADSFYEQYF.